Reported below is one T cell receptor (beta chain). TCRdb reprocessed the RT-PCR reads with MiXCR, giving one entry per CDR3 protein. This sample yields almost 700,000 distinct CDR3 sequences, of which approximately 15% are seen a single time; 3.6% belongs to the top ten. This CDR3 is built from 13 residues. Germline V gene sequence: CDR1 SGHTA, CDR2 FQGTGA. V was clipped by 1 base and J by 8 bases; unmatched bases: 2. The specimen sequenced was memory CD4+ T cells from blood. The V and J genes are TRBV7-3 and TRBJ2-1; TRBD2 matches 7 bases. The clonotype comes from a female donor in good health, serving as a healthy control. The CDR3 protein is CASSLIAGYEQFF. The CDR3 coding sequence is TGTGCCAGCAGCTTAATAGCGGGCTATGAGCAGTTCTTC.